One and the same sample provided the 28 T cell receptor beta chains below, sequenced in a study of Ad26.COV2.S vaccination and SARS-CoV-2 variants. The treatment denotes: around 19 received Ad26.COV2.S at low or high dose, single or two shots; a few received placebo; per-sample allocation not given. Repertoires come from day 63 after the first vaccine or placebo injection. TCRdb keeps only in-frame clones here, not all; method: immunoSEQ multiplex PCR. The profile covers some 480,000 clones, with roughly 87% appearing a single time and around 13% taken by the ten largest. The sample here was peripheral blood, taken in a trial of Ad26.COV2.S vaccine versus placebo. The receptors derive from a person aged 18-60 years who received the Ad26.COV2.S COVID-19 vaccine or a placebo.

This clone appeared a single time. The chain joins TRBV2 to TRBJ2-5; 9 bases are shared with TRBD2. The V gene end was trimmed by 7 bases and the J gene end by 5 bases; junction bases not matched to a gene: 8. CDR3 length: 14 residues. Germline V CDR1 and CDR2: SNHLY, FYNNEI. The CDR3 loop reads CASNIAGARETQYF. CDR3 sequence (DNA): TGTGCCAGCAACATAGCGGGAGCCAGGGAGACCCAGTACTTC.

The chain employs TRBV7-2 and TRBJ1-1; D gene ambiguous. This CDR3 has 13 amino acids. V lost 5 bases and J 1 base, leaving 8 bases between the germline ends. CDR1 is SGHTA, CDR2 FQGNSA, per germline. CDR3 residues: CASSPKRNTEAFF. DNA of the CDR3: TGTGCCAGCAGCCCTAAAAGGAACACTGAAGCTTTCTTT.

The genes are TRBV19 and TRBJ2-1, with D possibly called TRBD1 or TRBD2 (6 bases each). CDR3 length: 13 residues. Trimming pared 7 bases from V and 6 bases from J, leaving 13 bases between. CDR1 LNHDA and CDR2 SQIVND come from the germline V gene (reference sequence). The CDR3 spells CASIGGLVNEQFF. CDR3 bases: TGTGCCAGTATTGGGGGGCTCGTCAATGAGCAGTTCTTC.

The chain is built from TRBV28 and TRBJ1-2, with D uncertain. The germline CDR1 and CDR2 sequences are MDHEN and SYDVKM. The CDR3 is made up of 16 amino acids. Between the trimmed V and J ends, which lost 2 bases and 4 bases, there was a span of 17 bases. CDR3 sequence (DNA): TGTGCCAGCAGTTTAGCGGGTCGCCAAGAGAGCTATGGCTACACCTTC. This gives the protein CASSLAGRQESYGYTF.

V is TRBV29-1 and J is TRBJ1-1; D unclear. The CDR3 is 13 residues long. V was clipped by 4 bases and J by 0 bases, with 9 bases between them. Germline V gene sequence: CDR1 SQVTM, CDR2 ANQGSEA. The CDR3 DNA is TGCAGCGTTGCGGCAGATATGAACACTGAAGCTTTCTTT. Translated, it gives CSVAADMNTEAFF.

To note about this clone: Other DNA sequences of this sample code for an identical CDR3. This sequence joins TRBV19 and TRBJ1-6; D perhaps matches TRBD1 (6 bases). This CDR3 is 13 amino acids long. Trimming took 6 bases from V and 7 from J, leaving 10 bases between them. The germline CDR1 and CDR2 sequences are LNHDA and SQIVND (reference sequence). The CDR3 reads CASSLQGNSPLHF. In DNA form, the CDR3 reads TGTGCCAGTAGCCTACAGGGCAATTCACCCCTCCACTTT.

This sequence joins TRBV19 and TRBJ2-2; 8 nucleotides line up with TRBD2. The CDR3 runs 16 residues. CDR1 LNHDA and CDR2 SQIVND come from the germline V gene (reference sequence). V gave up 6 bases and J gave up 4 bases; unmatched junction bases: 10. The CDR3 spells CASRGGLGASTGELFF. CDR3 nucleotide sequence: TGTGCCAGTAGGGGGGGACTAGGGGCGAGCACCGGGGAGCTGTTTTTT.

The chain has TRBV18 and TRBJ2-3; 8 positions match TRBD1. V lost 3 bases, J lost 4 bases, and 6 bases stayed unmatched. The V gene's germline CDR1 is KGHSH and CDR2 LQKENI. This CDR3 has 15 amino acids. The CDR3: CASSPGQGIADTQYF. CDR3 coding DNA: TGTGCCAGCTCACCTGGACAGGGAATAGCAGATACGCAGTATTTT.

The CDR3 nucleotides read TGCGCCAGTACGATGACTAGCGGGCCTTACAATGAGCAGTTCTTC. Its translation is CASTMTSGPYNEQFF. This rearrangement joins TRBV5-1 to TRBJ2-1; 10 bases are a match to TRBD2. Germline trimming cut 8 bases from V and 4 bases from J; bases unmatched to any gene: 9. Germline CDR1 is SGHRS and CDR2 is YFSETQ. The CDR3 contains 15 residues.

The gene calls are TRBV7-2 and TRBJ2-5, with D unresolved. The CDR3 contains 11 residues. Per germline, CDR1 SGHTA and CDR2 FQGNSA. The V gene lost 5 bases and the J gene lost 5 bases, with 6 bases spanning the gap. The DNA of the CDR3 is TGTGCCAGCAGCCCGCGGGAGACCCAGTACTTC. It specifies CASSPRETQYF.

The chain is built from TRBV2 and TRBJ2-1, with 14 nucleotides matching TRBD2. The trim removed 1 base at V and 5 bases at J, leaving 4 bases unmatched. The CDR3 consists of 17 residues. From germline, CDR1 is SNHLY and CDR2 FYNNEI. The CDR3 loop reads CASSEEGGLAGDNEQFF. The CDR3 region has the DNA TGTGCCAGCAGTGAAGAGGGGGGACTAGCGGGAGACAATGAGCAGTTCTTC.

The V gene is TRBV27, the J gene TRBJ2-1; no firm D call. V lost 2 bases and J lost 3, with 11 bases in between. Germline V gives CDR1 MNHEY, CDR2 SMNVEV (reference sequence). This CDR3 contains 15 residues. This CDR3 reads CASSLRASHYNEQFF. CDR3 nucleotides: TGTGCCAGCAGTTTAAGGGCCTCCCACTACAATGAGCAGTTCTTC.

The genes are TRBV12-3 or TRBV12-4 and TRBJ1-5, with D hard to call. The CDR3 sequence is 13 residues long. V dropped 3 bases and J dropped 0 bases, with 3 bases sitting between them. The CDR3 spells CASSFDSNQPQHF. The CDR3 DNA follows: TGTGCCAGCAGTTTTGATAGCAATCAGCCCCAGCATTTT.

The chain links TRBV12-3 or TRBV12-4 to TRBJ2-6; D unclear. V was pared by 6 bases and J by 1 base, with 4 bases between. The CDR3 is 13 amino acids. The CDR3 is CASSRSGANVLTF. As DNA, the CDR3 is TGTGCCAGCAGCCGTTCTGGGGCCAACGTCCTGACTTTC.

The gene calls are TRBV29-1 and TRBJ2-7; 9 nucleotides align to TRBD2. V trimming: 6 bases; J trimming: 4 bases; junction bases outside the gene matches: 16. Germline CDR1 and CDR2: SQVTM and ANQGSEA. The CDR3 extends over 16 amino acids. The CDR3 DNA reads TGCAGCGTGGGAGAAAGCGAGACTAGCGGAAAATACGAGCAGTACTTC. It specifies CSVGESETSGKYEQYF.

The V and J genes are TRBV5-1 and TRBJ1-1; D call uncertain. V gave up 4 bases and J gave up 1 base, with 11 bases separating them. The CDR3 is made up of 14 amino acids. The germline V gene encodes CDR1 SGHRS and CDR2 YFSETQ. The CDR3 region is CASSERGSNTEAFF. The CDR3 DNA follows: TGCGCCAGCAGCGAGCGGGGATCGAACACTGAAGCTTTCTTT.

The rearrangement joins TRBV7-9 to TRBJ2-7; maybe TRBD2 (6 bases). Germline V lookup: CDR1 SEHNR, CDR2 FQNEAQ (reference sequence). The CDR3 length is 15 residues. V lost 6 bases, J lost 1 base, and 16 bases lay in between. CDR3 DNA: TGTGCCAGCAGTACTAGCCGCGAACGGTCCTACGAGCAGTACTTC. It encodes CASSTSRERSYEQYF.

The CDR3 coding sequence is TGTGCCAGCAGCCCTTACTCGGGTAGCAATCAGCCCCAGCATTTT. It specifies CASSPYSGSNQPQHF. The V call is TRBV7-2, the J call TRBJ1-5; D ambiguous. Trimming pared 5 bases from V and 0 bases from J, leaving 11 bases between. Looked up from germline, CDR1 is SGHTA and CDR2 is FQGNSA. CDR3 length equals 15 residues.

This clone was counted many times. The chain joins TRBV28 to TRBJ1-1; 7 bases agree with TRBD1. After removal of 7 bases from V and 5 bases from J, the junction contained 13 bases not matched to a gene. The length of the CDR3 is 15 residues. Germline loops: CDR1 MDHEN, CDR2 SYDVKM. The CDR3 loop is CASTPMTGFGTEAFF. CDR3 DNA sequence: TGTGCCAGCACCCCAATGACAGGGTTTGGGACTGAAGCTTTCTTT.

The chain recombines TRBV29-1 with TRBJ2-5; TRBD2 is a possible D gene (5 bases). Trimming left V 3 bases short and J 7 bases short, with 6 bases between. From germline, CDR1 is SQVTM and CDR2 ANQGSEA. CDR3 size: 10 residues. CDR3 nucleotide sequence: TGCAGCGTTGAGAGCGGGACCCAGTACTTC. It codes for CSVESGTQYF. Variable domain in full (rest from reference TRBV29-1 and TRBJ2-5): SAVISQKPSRDICQRGTSLTIQCQVDSQVTMMFWYRQQPGQSLTLIATANQGSEATYESGFVIDKFPISRPNLTFSTLTVSNMSPEDSSIYLCSVESGTQYFGPGTRLLVL.

This rearrangement joins TRBV19 to TRBJ1-4; unclear D gene. Germline V gives CDR1 LNHDA, CDR2 SQIVND (reference sequence). Trimming took off 3 bases at V and 1 base at J, with 6 bases between the two ends. The length of the CDR3 is 14 residues. The CDR3 sequence is CASSILGTNEKLFF. The CDR3 region has the DNA TGTGCCAGTAGTATTCTCGGAACTAATGAAAAACTGTTTTTT.

The V call is TRBV5-6, the J call TRBJ1-4, with 9 bases that match TRBD1. The CDR3 covers 14 residues. The ends lost 4 bases at V and 8 bases at J; junction bases unmatched: 6. Germline lookup yields CDR1 SGHDT and CDR2 YYEEEE. CDR3 protein: CASSPRDRVEKLFF. The CDR3 DNA sequence: TGTGCCAGCAGCCCCCGGGACAGGGTCGAAAAACTGTTTTTT.

The chain links TRBV9 to TRBJ1-2; D uncertain. V lost 4 bases and J lost 5, with 15 bases in between. Per the germline V gene, CDR1 is SGDLS and CDR2 is YYNGEE. The CDR3 runs to 14 residues. CDR3 in DNA: TGTGCCAGCAGCCCCGCGCCGGATGGGTATGGCTACACCTTC. It codes for CASSPAPDGYGYTF.

The chain couples TRBV12-3 or TRBV12-4 to TRBJ1-2; tentative D call: TRBD1 (5 bases). V shed 6 bases and J shed 13 bases, with 21 bases lying between them. The CDR3 has 13 residues. In DNA, the CDR3 is TGTGCCAGCAGCTCCTATGGGGGGGAGACCTCCACCTTC. As protein: CASSSYGGETSTF.

V and J are TRBV11-3 and TRBJ2-1; D may match TRBD1 or TRBD2 (5 bases each). V lost 5 bases, J lost 3 bases, and 11 bases lay in between. The CDR3 covers 14 residues. In germline, CDR1 is SGHNT, CDR2 YENEEA. This CDR3 is CASSRDEVYNEQFF. CDR3 DNA sequence: TGTGCCAGCAGCCGGGACGAGGTCTACAATGAGCAGTTCTTC.

The chain employs TRBV19 and TRBJ2-7; D is unclear. V was trimmed by 6 bases and J by 0 bases, leaving 9 bases between them. CDR3 length: 13 residues. The germline gives CDR1 LNHDA, CDR2 SQIVND (reference sequence). In DNA form, the CDR3 reads TGTGCCAGTAGCATCGGAAACTCCTACGAGCAGTACTTC. Translated, it gives CASSIGNSYEQYF. Drawing the rest from reference TRBV19 and TRBJ2-7, the complete variable domain is DGGITQSPKYLFRKEGQNVTLSCEQNLNHDAMYWYRQDPGQGLRLIYYSQIVNDFQKGDIAEGYSVSREKKESFPLTVTSAQKNPTAFYLCASSIGNSYEQYFGPGTRLTVT.

The chain employs TRBV5-4 and TRBJ2-1; 11 bases match TRBD2. This CDR3 region has 15 residues. The V segment lost 4 bases and the J segment 2 bases; nucleotides outside the gene matches: 2. CDR1 SGHNT and CDR2 YYREEE come from the germline V gene (reference sequence). The CDR3 DNA sequence: TGTGCCAGCAGCCCTAGCGGGAGGACCTACAATGAGCAGTTCTTC. This sequence encodes CASSPSGRTYNEQFF.

V usage is TRBV5-1 and J usage is TRBJ2-3, with 8 bases matching TRBD1. Looked up from germline, CDR1 is SGHRS and CDR2 is YFSETQ. The CDR3 extends over 14 amino acids. After removal of 2 bases from V and 4 bases from J, the junction contained 3 bases not matched to a gene. CDR3 protein: CASSFGQGSDTQYF. CDR3 nucleotide sequence: TGCGCCAGCAGCTTCGGACAGGGATCAGATACGCAGTATTTT. The entire variable domain, with the rest obtained from reference TRBV5-1 and TRBJ2-3, is as follows: KAGVTQTPRYLIKTRGQQVTLSCSPISGHRSVSWYQQTPGQGLQFLFEYFSETQRNKGNFPGRFSGRQFSNSRSEMNVSTLELGDSALYLCASSFGQGSDTQYFGPGTRLTVL.